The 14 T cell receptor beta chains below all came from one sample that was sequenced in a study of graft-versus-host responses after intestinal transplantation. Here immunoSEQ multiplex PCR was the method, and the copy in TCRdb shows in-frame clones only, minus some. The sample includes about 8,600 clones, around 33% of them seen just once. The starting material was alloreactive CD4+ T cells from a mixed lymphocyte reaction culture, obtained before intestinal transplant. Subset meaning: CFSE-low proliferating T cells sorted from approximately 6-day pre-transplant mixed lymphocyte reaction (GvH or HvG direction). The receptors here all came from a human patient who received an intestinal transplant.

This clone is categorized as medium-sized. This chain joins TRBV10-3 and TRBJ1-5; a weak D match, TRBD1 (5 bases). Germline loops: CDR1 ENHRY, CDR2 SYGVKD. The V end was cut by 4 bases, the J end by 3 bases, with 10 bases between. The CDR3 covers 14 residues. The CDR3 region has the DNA TGTGCCATCAGTGGAGACAGCCCCAATCAGCCCCAGCATTTT. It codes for CAISGDSPNQPQHF.

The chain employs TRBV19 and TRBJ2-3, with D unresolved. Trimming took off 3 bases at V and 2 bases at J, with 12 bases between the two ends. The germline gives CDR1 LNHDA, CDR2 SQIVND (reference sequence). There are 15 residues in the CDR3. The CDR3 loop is CASSMGPSTTDTQYF. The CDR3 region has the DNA TGTGCCAGTAGTATGGGCCCCTCTACCACAGATACGCAGTATTTT.

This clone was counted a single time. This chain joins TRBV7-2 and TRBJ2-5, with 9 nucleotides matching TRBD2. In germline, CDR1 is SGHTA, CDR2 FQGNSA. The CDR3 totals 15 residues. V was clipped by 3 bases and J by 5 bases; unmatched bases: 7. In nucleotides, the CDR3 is TGTGCCAGCAGCTTCTGGCGGGGGGGCTTGGAGACCCAGTACTTC. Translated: CASSFWRGGLETQYF. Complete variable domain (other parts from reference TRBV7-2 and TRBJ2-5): GAGVSQSPSNKVTEKGKDVELRCDPISGHTALYWYRQSLGQGLEFLIYFQGNSAPDKSGLPSDRFSAERTGGSVSTLTIQRTQQEDSAVYLCASSFWRGGLETQYFGPGTRLLVL.

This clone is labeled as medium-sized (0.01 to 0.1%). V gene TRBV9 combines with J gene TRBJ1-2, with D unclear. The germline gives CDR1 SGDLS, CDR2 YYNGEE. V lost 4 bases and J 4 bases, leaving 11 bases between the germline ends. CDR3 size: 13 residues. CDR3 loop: CASSREGIYGYTF. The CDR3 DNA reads TGTGCCAGCAGCCGGGAGGGAATCTATGGCTACACCTTC.

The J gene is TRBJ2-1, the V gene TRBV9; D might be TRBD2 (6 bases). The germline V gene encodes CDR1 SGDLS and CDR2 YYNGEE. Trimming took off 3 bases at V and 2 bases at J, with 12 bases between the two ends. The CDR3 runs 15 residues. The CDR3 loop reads CASSGGPGAYNEQFF. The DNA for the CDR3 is TGTGCCAGCAGCGGGGGTCCGGGGGCCTACAATGAGCAGTTCTTC.

The DNA of the CDR3 is TGTGCCAGCAGCTTAGTCGGTGGGGGGGCCGAGGAGACCCAGTACTTC. This translates into CASSLVGGGAEETQYF. The chain links TRBV11-2 to TRBJ2-5, with D possibly TRBD2 on 7 matching bases. Germline loops: CDR1 SGHAT, CDR2 FQNNGV. V shed 1 base and J shed 5 bases, with 17 bases lying between them. This CDR3 region has 16 residues.

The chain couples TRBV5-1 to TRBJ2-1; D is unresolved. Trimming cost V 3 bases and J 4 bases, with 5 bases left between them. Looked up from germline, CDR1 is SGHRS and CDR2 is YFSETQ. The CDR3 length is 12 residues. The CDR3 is CASSSGYNEQFF. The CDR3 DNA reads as TGCGCCAGCAGCTCCGGGTACAATGAGCAGTTCTTC.

CDR3 sequence reads: CAISETGGSSTEAFF. CDR3 nucleotides: TGTGCCATCAGTGAGACGGGGGGGAGTAGCACTGAAGCTTTCTTT. This sequence joins TRBV10-3 and TRBJ1-1; D might be TRBD1 (5 bases). The V gene lost 2 bases and the J gene lost 4 bases, with 14 bases spanning the gap. This CDR3 region has 15 residues. CDR1 ENHRY and CDR2 SYGVKD come from the germline V gene.

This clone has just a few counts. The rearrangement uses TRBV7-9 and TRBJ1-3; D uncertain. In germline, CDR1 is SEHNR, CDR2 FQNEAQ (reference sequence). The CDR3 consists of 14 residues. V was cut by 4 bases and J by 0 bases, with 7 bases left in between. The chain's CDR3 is CASSSKSSGNTIYF. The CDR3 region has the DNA TGTGCCAGCAGCTCGAAGAGCTCTGGAAACACCATATATTTT.

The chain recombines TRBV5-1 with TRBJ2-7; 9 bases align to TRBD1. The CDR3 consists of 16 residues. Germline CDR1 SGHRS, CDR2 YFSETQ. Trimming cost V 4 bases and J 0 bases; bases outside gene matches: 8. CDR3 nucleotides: TGCGCCAGCAGCGCCTCGACAGGGGGTAGCTCCTACGAGCAGTACTTC. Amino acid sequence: CASSASTGGSSYEQYF.

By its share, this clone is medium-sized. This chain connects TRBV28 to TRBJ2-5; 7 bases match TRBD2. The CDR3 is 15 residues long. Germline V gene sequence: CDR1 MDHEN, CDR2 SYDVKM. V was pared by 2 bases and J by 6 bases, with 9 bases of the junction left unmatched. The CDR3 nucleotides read TGTGCCAGCAGTTTAGTCCGGGGAGGGCAACAGACCCAGTACTTC. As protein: CASSLVRGGQQTQYF.

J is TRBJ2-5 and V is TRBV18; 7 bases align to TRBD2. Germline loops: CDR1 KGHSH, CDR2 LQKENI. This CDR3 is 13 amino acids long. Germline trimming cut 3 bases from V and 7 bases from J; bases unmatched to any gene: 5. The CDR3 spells CASSPPGGGTQYF. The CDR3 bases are TGTGCCAGCTCACCCCCGGGCGGGGGGACCCAGTACTTC.

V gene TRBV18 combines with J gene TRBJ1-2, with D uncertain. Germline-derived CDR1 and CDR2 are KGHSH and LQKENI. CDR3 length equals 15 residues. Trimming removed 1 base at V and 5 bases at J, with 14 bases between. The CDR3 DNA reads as TGTGCCAGCTCACCACTTTCAGGTGGAGGGTATGGCTACACCTTC. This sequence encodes CASSPLSGGGYGYTF.

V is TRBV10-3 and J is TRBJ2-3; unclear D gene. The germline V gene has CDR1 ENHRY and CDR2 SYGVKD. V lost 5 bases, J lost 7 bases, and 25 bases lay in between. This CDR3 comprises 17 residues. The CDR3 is CAISNQRTIERLNTQYF. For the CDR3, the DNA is TGTGCCATCAGTAACCAGAGAACCATAGAGAGGCTGAATACGCAGTATTTT.